This T cell receptor (beta chain) was identified during a study of radiotherapy plus CTLA-4 blockade in lung cancer. The CDR3 totals 14 residues. V was pared by 2 bases and J by 5 bases, with 13 bases between. The germline gives CDR1 MNHEY, CDR2 SMNVEV (reference sequence). Overall study results and limits: After treatment with radiotherapy plus ipilimumab, TCR clones that came from the tumor expanded in blood.

A note on this clone: Its antigen remains unknown.

Assay used: immunoSEQ multiplex PCR; TCRdb lists only in-frame clones, some missing. Here the sample spans 71,000 or so clones, around nine tenths being singletons. J is TRBJ2-7 and V is TRBV27; D not certain. This receptor was taken from a human donor with non-small cell lung cancer who had stable disease on radiotherapy plus ipilimumab. Sample: peripheral blood, taken from a patient treated with radiotherapy plus ipilimumab. The CDR3 protein is CASSLGGRPDEQYF. CDR3 in DNA: TGTGCCAGCAGTTTAGGCGGCCGGCCGGACGAGCAGTACTTC.